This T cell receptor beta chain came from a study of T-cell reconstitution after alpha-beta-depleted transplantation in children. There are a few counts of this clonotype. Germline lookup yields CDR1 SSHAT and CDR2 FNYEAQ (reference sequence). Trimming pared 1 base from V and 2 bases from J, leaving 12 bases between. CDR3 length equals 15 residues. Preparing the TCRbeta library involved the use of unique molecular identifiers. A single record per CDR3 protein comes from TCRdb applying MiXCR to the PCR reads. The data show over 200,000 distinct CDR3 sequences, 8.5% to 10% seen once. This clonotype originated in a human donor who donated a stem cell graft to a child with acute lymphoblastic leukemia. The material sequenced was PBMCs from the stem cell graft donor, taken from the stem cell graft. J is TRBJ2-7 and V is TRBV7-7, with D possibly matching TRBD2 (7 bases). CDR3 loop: CASSLGGGGAYEQYF. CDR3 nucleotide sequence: TGTGCCAGCAGCTTAGGCGGCGGGGGCGCCTACGAGCAGTACTTC.